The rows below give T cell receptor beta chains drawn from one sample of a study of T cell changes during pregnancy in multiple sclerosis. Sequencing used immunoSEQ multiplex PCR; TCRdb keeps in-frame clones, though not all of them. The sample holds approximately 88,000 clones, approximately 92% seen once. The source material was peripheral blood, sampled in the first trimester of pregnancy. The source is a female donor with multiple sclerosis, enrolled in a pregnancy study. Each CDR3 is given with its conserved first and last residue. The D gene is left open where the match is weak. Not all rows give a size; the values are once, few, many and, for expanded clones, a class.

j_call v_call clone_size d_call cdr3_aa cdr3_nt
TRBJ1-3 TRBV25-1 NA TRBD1 CASSEGTGSAGNTIYF TGTGCCAGCAGTGAGGGGACAGGGTCCGCTGGAAACACCATATATTTT
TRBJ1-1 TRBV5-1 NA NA CASSPGHMNTEAFF TGCGCCAGCAGCCCGGGACACATGAACACTGAAGCTTTCTTT
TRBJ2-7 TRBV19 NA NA CASSMAIADYEQYF TGTGCCAGTAGTATGGCCATAGCGGACTACGAGCAGTACTTC
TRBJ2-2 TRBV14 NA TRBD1 CASSHRGGELFF TGTGCCAGCAGTCACAGGGGCGGGGAGCTGTTTTTT
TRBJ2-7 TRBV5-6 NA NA CASSNPGLLRYEQYF TGTGCCAGCAGCAACCCGGGACTCCTCCGCTACGAGCAGTACTTC
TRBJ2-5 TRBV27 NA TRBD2 CASKFLAGGEETQYF TGTGCCAGCAAGTTCCTAGCGGGGGGCGAGGAGACCCAGTACTTC
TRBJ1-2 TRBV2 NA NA CASSSEGNYGYTF TGTGCCAGCAGCTCTGAGGGCAACTATGGCTACACCTTC
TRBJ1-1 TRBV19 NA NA CASSIVGTMNTEAFF TGTGCCAGTAGTATAGTAGGAACTATGAACACTGAAGCTTTCTTT
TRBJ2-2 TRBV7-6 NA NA CASSFFNSLTGELFF TGTGCCAGCAGCTTTTTCAACTCCCTGACCGGGGAGCTGTTTTTT
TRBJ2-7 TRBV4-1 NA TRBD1 CASSQWDRGNHEQYF TGCGCCAGCAGCCAGTGGGACAGGGGGAACCACGAGCAGTACTTC
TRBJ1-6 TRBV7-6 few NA CASSLEGGGESPLHF TGTGCCAGCAGCTTAGAGGGTGGAGGTGAATCACCCCTCCACTTT
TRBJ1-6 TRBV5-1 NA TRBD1 CASTLGTGVNSPLHF TGCGCCAGCACCTTGGGGACAGGGGTAAATTCACCCCTCCACTTT
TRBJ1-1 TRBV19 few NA CASFSSEAFF TGTGCCAGTTTTTCATCTGAAGCTTTCTTT
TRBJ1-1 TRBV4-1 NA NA CASSQEQRVNTEAFF TGCGCCAGCAGCCAAGAGCAGCGGGTGAACACTGAAGCTTTCTTT
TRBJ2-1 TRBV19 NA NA CASSMGLPQDYNEQFF TGTGCCAGTAGTATGGGACTCCCCCAAGACTACAATGAGCAGTTCTTC
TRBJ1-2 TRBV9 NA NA CASSEIDRYGYTF TGTGCCAGCAGCGAGATAGACAGATATGGCTACACCTTC
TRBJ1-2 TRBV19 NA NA CASSSGGIGYGYTF TGTGCCAGTAGTAGCGGGGGCATAGGATATGGCTACACCTTC
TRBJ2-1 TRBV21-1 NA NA CARRTAAYNEQFF TGTGCCAGACGGACAGCCGCCTACAATGAGCAGTTCTTC
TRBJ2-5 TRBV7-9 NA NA CASSRDFGKTQYF TGTGCCAGCAGCCGGGACTTCGGAAAGACCCAGTACTTC
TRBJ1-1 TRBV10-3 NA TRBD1 CAISESTGFEAFF TGTGCCATCAGTGAGTCGACAGGGTTTGAAGCTTTCTTT
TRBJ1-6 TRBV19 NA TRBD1 CASSAGGPGRHSPLHF TGTGCCAGTAGTGCAGGGGGGCCGGGTCGTCATTCACCCCTCCACTTT
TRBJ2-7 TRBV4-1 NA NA CASSQVRGEQYF TGCGCCAGCAGCCAAGTAAGGGGCGAGCAGTACTTC
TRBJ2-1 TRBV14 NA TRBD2 CASREAVAGGTYNEQFF TGTGCCAGCAGGGAGGCAGTGGCGGGGGGGACCTACAATGAGCAGTTCTTC
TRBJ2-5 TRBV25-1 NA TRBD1 CASSLPGQQKQETQYF TGTGCCAGCAGTCTCCCGGGACAGCAAAAACAAGAGACCCAGTACTTC
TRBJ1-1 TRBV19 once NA CASSTTVNTEAFF TGTGCCAGTAGTACGACAGTGAACACTGAAGCTTTCTTT
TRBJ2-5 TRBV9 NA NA CASSVGSYGASETQYF TGTGCCAGCAGCGTGGGGAGTTATGGAGCCTCGGAGACCCAGTACTTC
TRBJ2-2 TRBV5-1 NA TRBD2 CASSLELAGALNTGELFF TGCGCCAGCAGCTTGGAGCTAGCGGGGGCCCTGAACACCGGGGAGCTGTTTTTT
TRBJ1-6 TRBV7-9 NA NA CASSLGGNNSPLHF TGTGCCAGCAGCTTAGGCGGGAATAATTCACCCCTCCACTTT
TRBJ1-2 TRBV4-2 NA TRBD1 CASSQDHDRVAYGYTF TGTGCCAGCAGCCAGGACCATGACAGGGTTGCCTATGGCTACACCTTC
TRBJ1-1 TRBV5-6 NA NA CASSPGDSGAEAFF TGTGCCAGCAGCCCCGGGGACTCCGGGGCTGAAGCTTTCTTT
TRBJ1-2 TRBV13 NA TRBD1 CASSLEQGNYGYTF TGTGCCAGCAGCTTAGAACAGGGGAACTATGGCTACACCTTC
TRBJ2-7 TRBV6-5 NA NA CASSAPGWGYEQYF TGTGCCAGCAGTGCACCGGGATGGGGCTACGAGCAGTACTTC
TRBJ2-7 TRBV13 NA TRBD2 CASSGTESGGPYEQYF TGTGCCAGCAGCGGAACGGAAAGCGGGGGACCCTACGAGCAGTACTTC
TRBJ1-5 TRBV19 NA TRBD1 CASSPTGGYSNQPQHF TGTGCCAGTAGTCCAACAGGGGGGTATAGCAATCAGCCCCAGCATTTT
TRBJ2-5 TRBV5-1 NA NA CASSPYPGQTQETQYF TGCGCCAGCAGCCCGTATCCTGGGCAGACCCAAGAGACCCAGTACTTC
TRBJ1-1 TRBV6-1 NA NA CASSERWNTEAFF TGTGCCAGCAGTGAACGTTGGAACACTGAAGCTTTCTTT